The clone carrying this TCR beta chain has only a few counts. The length of the CDR3 is 18 residues. Germline CDR1 and CDR2: LGHDT and YNNKEL (reference sequence). The V gene lost 6 bases and the J gene lost 0 bases, with 23 bases spanning the gap. Then a second PCR, running about 6 to 11 cycles, was carried out with a sample-barcoded 5' primer and a J-beta primer mix. Tagging of each cDNA molecule was performed by a template-switch adaptor with 12 random nucleotides. TCRdb analysed the 5' RACE reads with MiXCR anew, one entry per CDR3 protein. The profile shows some 900,000 distinct CDR3 sequences, around 26% of them singletons. This sample stems from a study of blood T cells in healthy people across ages. Every donor gave 7.5 to 10 milliliters of peripheral blood.

The rearrangement links TRBV3-1 to TRBJ2-5, with unresolved D. Sequenced input: blood. This sequence originates from an elderly woman in good health. DNA for the CDR3: TGTGCCAGCAGTACGGGTGGCTTTCCTAGACCTTACCAAGAGACCCAGTACTTC. It translates to CASSTGGFPRPYQETQYF.